This T cell receptor beta chain was documented in a study of blood T cell repertoires in COVID-19. In the authors' methods: It was from reference gene primer amplification that nucleated cell counts were estimated. Profiling relied on immunoSEQ multiplex PCR, and the TCRdb table lists in-frame clones only, not all of them. The V and J calls and clone size are taken from that table; D and trimming were inferred from the DNA. The sample consists of fewer than 55,000 clones, around 81% of them appearing once. Trimming removed 3 bases from V and 3 bases from J; junction bases left unmatched: 8. Looked up from germline, CDR1 is MGHRA and CDR2 is YSYEKL. The CDR3 totals 18 residues. Patients of the Seattle cohort, enrolled during active infection, were followed longitudinally.

The receptor was derived from an elderly woman with COVID-19, enrolled during active disease. Sequenced: peripheral blood. This rearrangement joins TRBV4-1 to TRBJ2-6, with 10 bases matching TRBD1. DNA of the CDR3: TGCGCCAGCAGCCAGTACGGGACAGGGGACTTTGGGGCCAACGTCCTGACTTTC. Translated, it gives CASSQYGTGDFGANVLTF.